This T cell receptor beta chain came from a study of radiotherapy plus CTLA-4 blockade in lung cancer. Study-wide results and limits: Expansion of tumor-derived TCR clones was observed in blood after radiotherapy plus ipilimumab.

In its sample, this clone was seen once. Its antigen is undetermined. The germline CDR1 and CDR2 sequences are MGHRA and YSYEKL. Trimming removed 1 base from V and 3 bases from J, with 15 bases in between. The CDR3 contains 16 residues. The method was immunoSEQ multiplex PCR; TCRdb's version includes in-frame clones alone and lacks a portion of them. The table lists 20,000 to 30,000 clones, roughly 79% of them singletons, with less than 25% in the top ten. The input for sequencing was peripheral blood, taken from a patient treated with radiotherapy plus ipilimumab. The TCR originated in a human donor with non-small cell lung cancer that progressed on radiotherapy plus ipilimumab. The rearrangement uses TRBV4-1 and TRBJ1-1; D is perhaps TRBD1 (6 bases). The CDR3 sequence: CASSQASRGPYTEAFF. The CDR3 DNA reads as TGCGCCAGCAGCCAAGCATCCCGGGGGCCGTACACTGAAGCTTTCTTT.